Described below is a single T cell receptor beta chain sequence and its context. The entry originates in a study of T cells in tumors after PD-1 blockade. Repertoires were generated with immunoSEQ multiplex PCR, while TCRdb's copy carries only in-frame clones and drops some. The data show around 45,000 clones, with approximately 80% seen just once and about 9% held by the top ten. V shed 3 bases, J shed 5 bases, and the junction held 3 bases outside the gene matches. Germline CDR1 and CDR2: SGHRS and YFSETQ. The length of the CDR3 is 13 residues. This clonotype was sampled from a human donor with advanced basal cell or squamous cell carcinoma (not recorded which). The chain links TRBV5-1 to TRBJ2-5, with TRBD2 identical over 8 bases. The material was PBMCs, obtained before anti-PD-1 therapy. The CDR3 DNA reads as TGCGCCAGCAGCTGGACTAGCCGGGAGACCCAGTACTTC. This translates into CASSWTSRETQYF.